A selection of T cell receptor beta chains follows, all from one sample in a study of blood T cell repertoires in COVID-19. Only in-frame clones appear in the TCRdb table, and some are missing; sequencing was by immunoSEQ multiplex PCR. The sample carries fewer than 300,000 clones, under 90% recorded once. Sequenced: peripheral blood. These receptors all come from a woman between 18 and 30 years old with acute or convalescent COVID-19. CDR3s include the opening cysteine and the closing phenylalanine or tryptophan. The D gene is left open where the match is weak. Where a row states a size, it is once, few, many or the class of an expanded clone; other rows omit it.

j_gene: TRBJ1-4
abundance: many
v_gene: TRBV5-1
d_gene: NA
CDR3nt: TGCGCCAGCAGCTTGGGAGGGACTAATGAAAAACTGTTTTTT
CDR3aa: CASSLGGTNEKLFF

j_gene: TRBJ2-5
abundance: NA
v_gene: TRBV12-3/TRBV12-4
d_gene: NA
CDR3nt: TGTGCCAGCAGCCCCACCCGGGAGACCCAGTACTTC
CDR3aa: CASSPTRETQYF

j_gene: TRBJ2-2
abundance: NA
v_gene: TRBV3-1/TRBV3-2
d_gene: NA
CDR3nt: TGTGCCAGCAGTCAGCTTAGGGAGCCCGGGGAGCTGTTTTTT
CDR3aa: CASSQLREPGELFF

j_gene: TRBJ2-7
abundance: once
v_gene: TRBV7-9
d_gene: NA
CDR3nt: TGTGCCAGCAGCCTGGACATTTCCTACGAGCAGTACTTC
CDR3aa: CASSLDISYEQYF

j_gene: TRBJ1-2
abundance: once
v_gene: TRBV6-5
d_gene: TRBD1
CDR3nt: TGTGCCAGCAGTTACTCGATAGTCGGGACAGTCTTTGGCTACACCTTC
CDR3aa: CASSYSIVGTVFGYTF

j_gene: TRBJ2-1
abundance: NA
v_gene: TRBV30
d_gene: TRBD2
CDR3nt: TGTGCCTGGAGCGGGGATGGGACTAGCGGGAGGAAGAATGAGCAGTTCTTC
CDR3aa: CAWSGDGTSGRKNEQFF

j_gene: TRBJ1-2
abundance: NA
v_gene: TRBV27
d_gene: NA
CDR3nt: TGTGCCAGCAGTTTCGTAACAGGGTTCGGCGGCTACACCTTC
CDR3aa: CASSFVTGFGGYTF

j_gene: TRBJ1-1
abundance: NA
v_gene: TRBV6-5
d_gene: NA
CDR3nt: TGTGCCAGCAGTTACTCGATCGTCAGGATGGACACTGAAGCTTTCTTT
CDR3aa: CASSYSIVRMDTEAFF

j_gene: TRBJ2-1
abundance: NA
v_gene: TRBV6-5
d_gene: TRBD2
CDR3nt: TGTGCCAGCAGTTACAGTCTAGCGGGGGCGTACAATGAGCAGTTCTTC
CDR3aa: CASSYSLAGAYNEQFF

j_gene: TRBJ1-5
abundance: once
v_gene: TRBV4-3
d_gene: NA
CDR3nt: TGCGCCAGCAGCCAAGGTCGGGGAAGCAATCAGCCCCAGCATTTT
CDR3aa: CASSQGRGSNQPQHF

j_gene: TRBJ2-7
abundance: NA
v_gene: TRBV7-2
d_gene: TRBD1
CDR3nt: TGTGCCAGCAGCATGACAGGGTACGAGCAGTACTTC
CDR3aa: CASSMTGYEQYF

j_gene: TRBJ2-7
abundance: NA
v_gene: TRBV23-1
d_gene: TRBD1
CDR3nt: TGCGCCAGCAGTCAATCGAGGGACAGAGGCTACGAGCAGTACTTC
CDR3aa: CASSQSRDRGYEQYF

j_gene: TRBJ1-2
abundance: NA
v_gene: TRBV18
d_gene: NA
CDR3nt: TGTGCCAGCTCACCAACCGGGACTAATTACTATGGCTACACCTTC
CDR3aa: CASSPTGTNYYGYTF

j_gene: TRBJ2-1
abundance: few
v_gene: TRBV5-5
d_gene: NA
CDR3nt: TGTGCCAGCAGCTTAGGTGGAGAAGTCTACAATGAGCAGTTCTTC
CDR3aa: CASSLGGEVYNEQFF

j_gene: TRBJ2-7
abundance: NA
v_gene: TRBV28
d_gene: TRBD2
CDR3nt: TGTGCCAGCAGTTTGGGTCTAGCGGGAGGCTCCTACGAGCAGTACTTC
CDR3aa: CASSLGLAGGSYEQYF

j_gene: TRBJ2-2
abundance: NA
v_gene: TRBV5-8
d_gene: TRBD2
CDR3nt: TGTGCCAGCAGCTTGGTCTTCACTAGCGGGAACACCGGGGAGCTGTTTTTT
CDR3aa: CASSLVFTSGNTGELFF

j_gene: TRBJ2-3
abundance: NA
v_gene: TRBV24-1
d_gene: TRBD2
CDR3nt: TGTGCCACCAGTGACGCCCGAGTCCCTAGCGGGAGAGGGCCGGTCGGAGATACGCAGTATTTT
CDR3aa: CATSDARVPSGRGPVGDTQYF

j_gene: TRBJ1-6
abundance: NA
v_gene: TRBV6-5
d_gene: TRBD1
CDR3nt: TGTGCCAGCAGTTACTCTCCGGACAGGGTGAATTCACCCCTCCACTTT
CDR3aa: CASSYSPDRVNSPLHF

j_gene: TRBJ1-1
abundance: NA
v_gene: TRBV29-1
d_gene: NA
CDR3nt: TGCAGCGTTGATGAGAAGAACACTGAAGCTTTCTTT
CDR3aa: CSVDEKNTEAFF

j_gene: TRBJ2-1
abundance: NA
v_gene: TRBV6-2/TRBV6-3
d_gene: TRBD2
CDR3nt: TGTGCCAGCAGTCCCCGGGGGCTAGCGGGAGGAGTCTCCTACAATGAGCAGTTCTTC
CDR3aa: CASSPRGLAGGVSYNEQFF

j_gene: TRBJ2-1
abundance: NA
v_gene: TRBV3-1/TRBV3-2
d_gene: TRBD2
CDR3nt: TGTGCCAGCAGCCAAGGGGCTAGCGGTCGTAATGAGCAGTTCTTC
CDR3aa: CASSQGASGRNEQFF

j_gene: TRBJ2-1
abundance: NA
v_gene: TRBV18
d_gene: NA
CDR3nt: TGTGCCAGCTCCCACGACGGACTCAACTACAATGAGCAGTTCTTC
CDR3aa: CASSHDGLNYNEQFF

j_gene: TRBJ2-1
abundance: NA
v_gene: TRBV20-1
d_gene: TRBD2
CDR3nt: TGCAGTGCTAGTCCCCCGACTAGCGGGAGGGCCAATGAGCAGTTCTTC
CDR3aa: CSASPPTSGRANEQFF

j_gene: TRBJ1-4
abundance: NA
v_gene: TRBV7-2
d_gene: NA
CDR3nt: TGTGCCAGCAGCTCACGGGGGGGAGGGTTTAATGAAAAACTGTTTTTT
CDR3aa: CASSSRGGGFNEKLFF

j_gene: TRBJ2-1
abundance: NA
v_gene: TRBV7-2
d_gene: TRBD2
CDR3nt: TGTGCCAGCAGCTTAGCGTTAGCGGGAGACGCAGAGCAGTTCTTC
CDR3aa: CASSLALAGDAEQFF

j_gene: TRBJ2-5
abundance: once
v_gene: TRBV24-1
d_gene: TRBD1
CDR3nt: TGTGCCACCAGTGAGGACAGGGGACAGGAGACCCAGTACTTC
CDR3aa: CATSEDRGQETQYF

j_gene: TRBJ1-5
abundance: NA
v_gene: TRBV6-5
d_gene: NA
CDR3nt: TGTGCCAGCAGTCAGGATAACAACCCTATACAGCCCCAGCATTTT
CDR3aa: CASSQDNNPIQPQHF

j_gene: TRBJ1-2
abundance: NA
v_gene: TRBV3-1/TRBV3-2
d_gene: NA
CDR3nt: TGTGCCAGCAGCCAAGGGGGGCAGGGGAGGGAGTACACCTTC
CDR3aa: CASSQGGQGREYTF

j_gene: TRBJ2-1
abundance: once
v_gene: TRBV28
d_gene: TRBD2
CDR3nt: TGTGCCAGCAGTTTGGGGCTCGGGAGGAGCTACAATGAGCAGTTCTTC
CDR3aa: CASSLGLGRSYNEQFF

j_gene: TRBJ1-1
abundance: once
v_gene: TRBV6-2/TRBV6-3
d_gene: TRBD1
CDR3nt: TGTGCCAGCAGTCAACGGGGACAGGGGGACACTGAAGCTTTCTTT
CDR3aa: CASSQRGQGDTEAFF

j_gene: TRBJ2-7
abundance: NA
v_gene: TRBV18
d_gene: TRBD2
CDR3nt: TGTGCCAGCTCACCGCAGGGACTAGCGGCCTACGAGCAGTACTTC
CDR3aa: CASSPQGLAAYEQYF

j_gene: TRBJ1-2
abundance: NA
v_gene: TRBV15
d_gene: NA
CDR3nt: TGTGCCACCAGCAGAGATCGTTATGACCGAGGCTATGGCTACACCTTC
CDR3aa: CATSRDRYDRGYGYTF

j_gene: TRBJ2-2
abundance: NA
v_gene: TRBV29-1
d_gene: NA
CDR3nt: TGCAGCGCCCAATTTGGGGGCTGGTTGACCGGGGAGCTGTTTTTT
CDR3aa: CSAQFGGWLTGELFF

j_gene: TRBJ1-3
abundance: NA
v_gene: TRBV30
d_gene: NA
CDR3nt: TGTGCCTGGAGCCTTTCTGGAAACACCATATATTTT
CDR3aa: CAWSLSGNTIYF

j_gene: TRBJ2-1
abundance: once
v_gene: TRBV7-2
d_gene: TRBD2
CDR3nt: TGTGCCAGCAGCTTAGTCGGCGGGAGGTTCGATGAGCAGTTCTTC
CDR3aa: CASSLVGGRFDEQFF

j_gene: TRBJ2-7
abundance: NA
v_gene: TRBV28
d_gene: TRBD1
CDR3nt: TGTGCCAGCACCCCTTCAGGACAGGGCTTGGGGGAGCAGTACTTC
CDR3aa: CASTPSGQGLGEQYF

j_gene: TRBJ2-3
abundance: NA
v_gene: TRBV10-1
d_gene: NA
CDR3nt: TGCGCCAGCAGGAAGGATGCAGGGACAGATACGCAGTATTTT
CDR3aa: CASRKDAGTDTQYF

j_gene: TRBJ1-5
abundance: NA
v_gene: TRBV7-6
d_gene: NA
CDR3nt: TGTGCCAGCAGCTTAGGGGGCGGCAATCAGCCCCAGCATTTT
CDR3aa: CASSLGGGNQPQHF

j_gene: TRBJ1-3
abundance: once
v_gene: TRBV2
d_gene: NA
CDR3nt: TGTGCCAGCAGTGAGCAAGGAGTCTCTGGAAACACCATATATTTT
CDR3aa: CASSEQGVSGNTIYF

j_gene: TRBJ2-1
abundance: NA
v_gene: TRBV6-1
d_gene: NA
CDR3nt: TGTGCCAGCAGTGAATTCGGGTGGAATGAGCAGTTCTTC
CDR3aa: CASSEFGWNEQFF

j_gene: TRBJ2-5
abundance: NA
v_gene: TRBV10-1
d_gene: TRBD1
CDR3nt: TGCGCCAGCCCGAGACAGGGCAGGACCCAGTACTTC
CDR3aa: CASPRQGRTQYF

j_gene: TRBJ1-1
abundance: NA
v_gene: TRBV6-5
d_gene: NA
CDR3nt: TGTGCCAGCAGTTACCGGAGTAGCACCCCGAACACTGAAGCTTTCTTT
CDR3aa: CASSYRSSTPNTEAFF